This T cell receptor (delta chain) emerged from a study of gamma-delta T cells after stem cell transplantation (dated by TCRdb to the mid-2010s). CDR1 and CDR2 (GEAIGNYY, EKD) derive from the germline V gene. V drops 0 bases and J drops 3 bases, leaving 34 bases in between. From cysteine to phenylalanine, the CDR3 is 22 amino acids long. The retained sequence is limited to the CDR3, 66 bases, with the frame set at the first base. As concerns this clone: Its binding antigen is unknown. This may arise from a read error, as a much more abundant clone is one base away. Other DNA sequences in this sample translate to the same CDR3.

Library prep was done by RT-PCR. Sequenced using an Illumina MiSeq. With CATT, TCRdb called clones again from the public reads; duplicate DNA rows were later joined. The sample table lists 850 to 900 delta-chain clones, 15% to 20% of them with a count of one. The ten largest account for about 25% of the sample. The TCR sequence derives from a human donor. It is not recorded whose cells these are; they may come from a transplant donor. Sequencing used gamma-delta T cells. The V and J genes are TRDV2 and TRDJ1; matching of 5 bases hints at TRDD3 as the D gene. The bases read TGTGCCTGTGACACCCTTCAGGATCCCCTCAAGGGCCCTGGAGTCTGGGCCGATAAACTCATCTTT. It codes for CACDTLQDPLKGPGVWADKLIF.